Listed here are 11 T cell receptor beta chains from one sample, sequenced in a study of shared clonotypes between healthy human individuals. Data came from immunoSEQ multiplex PCR; TCRdb stores just in-frame clones and leaves some out. The data hold approximately 640,000 clones, with less than 95% observed a single time. Sequenced sample: memory CD8+ T cells from PBMCs. The subset here: CD45RO+ cells pooled with CCR7-negative TemRA cells. The receptors shown here come from a man aged 18 to 29 in good health. Some clones in this sample may be carry-over from other donors' samples.

The chain combines TRBV18 with TRBJ2-1, with a tentative D call TRBD2 (5 bases). From germline, CDR1 is KGHSH and CDR2 LQKENI. The CDR3 spans 15 residues. V dropped 8 bases and J dropped 8 bases, with 22 bases sitting between them. CDR3 DNA sequence: TGTGCCAGCACCCGAAAAAGGACTTCCTGGGATGAGCAGTTCTTC. Protein product: CASTRKRTSWDEQFF.

This chain links TRBV5-1 with TRBJ2-7; TRBD1 matches at 11 bases. This CDR3 is built from 13 residues. The junction had 3 bases not matched to a gene; V was cut back by 5 bases and J by 5 bases. Germline CDR1 SGHRS, CDR2 YFSETQ. CDR3 nucleotide sequence: TGCGCCAGCAGACGGACAGGGGGCGACGAGCAGTACTTC. Amino acids: CASRRTGGDEQYF.

The chain is built from TRBV7-9 and TRBJ1-1; D is possibly TRBD1 (6 bases). The CDR3 runs 12 residues. Deletions cut 5 bases from V and 6 bases from J, with 10 bases between. Germline-derived CDR1 and CDR2 are SEHNR and FQNEAQ (reference sequence). The CDR3 nucleotides read TGTGCCAGCAGCCCTGCAGGGGCTGAAGCTTTCTTT. Translating gives CASSPAGAEAFF.

The V gene is TRBV7-9, the J gene TRBJ1-1; D is uncertain. From germline, CDR1 is SEHNR and CDR2 FQNEAQ (reference sequence). V was clipped by 1 base and J by 4 bases, with 7 bases between them. CDR3 size: 13 residues. Here the CDR3 DNA reads TGTGCCAGCAGCTTAGGAGCGAGCACTGAAGCTTTCTTT. It yields the protein CASSLGASTEAFF.

This chain joins TRBV2 and TRBJ1-2, with a weak D call TRBD1 (5 bases). This CDR3 has 15 amino acids. Between the trimmed V and J ends, which lost 5 bases and 2 bases, there was a span of 15 bases. The germline CDR1 and CDR2 sequences are SNHLY and FYNNEI. CDR3 DNA: TGTGCCAGCAGTACTAGGACATACACCAACTATGGCTACACCTTC. It translates to CASSTRTYTNYGYTF.

The chain uses TRBV9 and TRBJ1-2, with D tentatively TRBD1 (6 bases). Germline V gene lookup returns CDR1 SGDLS and CDR2 YYNGEE. V was trimmed by 5 bases and J by 3 bases, leaving 17 bases between them. The CDR3 runs 15 residues. This chain's CDR3 is CASSESRGGDYGYTF. CDR3 nucleotides: TGTGCCAGCAGTGAGAGCAGGGGAGGTGACTATGGCTACACCTTC.

The chain couples TRBV4-2 to TRBJ2-7, with D tentatively TRBD2 (6 bases). V lost 3 bases to trimming and J lost 3 bases, with 18 bases between them. Germline lookup yields CDR1 LGHNA and CDR2 YNFKEQ. The CDR3 is 16 amino acids. The CDR3 is CASSHEGTSTLYEQYF. Here the CDR3 DNA reads TGTGCCAGCAGCCATGAAGGGACTTCGACCCTCTACGAGCAGTACTTC.

The rearrangement joins TRBV7-9 to TRBJ2-5, with D possibly being TRBD2 (6 bases). Germline CDR1 and CDR2: SEHNR and FQNEAQ (reference sequence). The V end was cut by 3 bases, the J end by 5 bases, with 13 bases between. The CDR3 extends over 14 amino acids. CDR3 DNA: TGTGCCAGCAGCTTTTATGAGGGAGGTGAGACCCAGTACTTC. This gives the protein CASSFYEGGETQYF.

The genes are TRBV5-1 and TRBJ2-3; 11 bases match TRBD2. Germline-derived CDR1 and CDR2 are SGHRS and YFSETQ. V was pared by 3 bases and J by 1 base, with 4 bases of the junction left unmatched. The length of the CDR3 is 16 residues. The CDR3 region has the DNA TGCGCCAGCAGCTCAGGACTAGCGGGTGGCACAGATACGCAGTATTTT. Its translation is CASSSGLAGGTDTQYF.

The chain recombines TRBV7-9 with TRBJ2-2; a weak D match, TRBD2 (6 bases). The germline CDR1 and CDR2 sequences are SEHNR and FQNEAQ (reference sequence). V lost 2 bases and J 2 bases, leaving 9 bases between the germline ends. The CDR3 is 15 amino acids. As DNA, the CDR3 is TGTGCCAGCAGCTTAACGGGGGACAACACCGGGGAGCTGTTTTTT. It yields the protein CASSLTGDNTGELFF.

The gene calls are TRBV15 and TRBJ2-5; 7 bases line up with TRBD2. Per germline, CDR1 LNHNV and CDR2 YYDKDF (reference sequence). V gave up 0 bases and J gave up 0 bases; unmatched junction bases: 7. CDR3 length: 17 amino acids. The CDR3 is CATSRDPTSEYQETQYF. DNA for the CDR3: TGTGCCACCAGCAGAGATCCAACTAGCGAGTACCAAGAGACCCAGTACTTC.